This TCR beta chain was captured by sequencing in a study of T cell responses to AZD1222 COVID-19 vaccine. Study as a whole: Second-dose groups at about 4 or about 12 weeks were pooled.

Sequencing was performed with immunoSEQ multiplex PCR; in TCRdb, only in-frame clones are kept and a portion is missing. The table lists roughly 180,000 clones, around 90% of them singletons. CDR1 and CDR2 (germline): GTSNPN, SVGIG (reference sequence). The CDR3 extends over 17 amino acids. Unmatched junction bases numbered 11, after V lost 1 base and J lost 7 bases. Remarks on this clone: Its antigen is unidentified.

Broader study findings: Receipt of two AZD1222 doses was followed by a rise in Spike-specific TCR breadth and depth.

The sequenced sample was peripheral blood, obtained on day 0 of AZD1222 vaccination. The receptor comes from an adult in good health. This chain connects TRBV30 to TRBJ1-6, with 9 bases fitting TRBD1. CDR3 DNA: TGTGCCTGGAGTGCCCTGGGCGGGGACAGGGAAAATTCACCCCTCCACTTT. This codes for CAWSALGGDRENSPLHF.